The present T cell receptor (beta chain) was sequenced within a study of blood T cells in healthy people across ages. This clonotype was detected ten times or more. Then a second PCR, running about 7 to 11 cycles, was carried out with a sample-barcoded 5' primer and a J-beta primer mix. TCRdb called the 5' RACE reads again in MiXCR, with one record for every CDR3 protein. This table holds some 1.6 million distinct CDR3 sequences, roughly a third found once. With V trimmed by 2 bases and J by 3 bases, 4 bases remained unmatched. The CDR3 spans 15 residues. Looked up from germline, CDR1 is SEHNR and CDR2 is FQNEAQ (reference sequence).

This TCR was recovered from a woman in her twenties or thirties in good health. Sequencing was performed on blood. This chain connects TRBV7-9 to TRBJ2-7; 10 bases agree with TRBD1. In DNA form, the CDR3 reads TGTGCCAGCAGCTTAACCGGGACAGGGGTCTACGAGCAGTACTTC. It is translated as CASSLTGTGVYEQYF.